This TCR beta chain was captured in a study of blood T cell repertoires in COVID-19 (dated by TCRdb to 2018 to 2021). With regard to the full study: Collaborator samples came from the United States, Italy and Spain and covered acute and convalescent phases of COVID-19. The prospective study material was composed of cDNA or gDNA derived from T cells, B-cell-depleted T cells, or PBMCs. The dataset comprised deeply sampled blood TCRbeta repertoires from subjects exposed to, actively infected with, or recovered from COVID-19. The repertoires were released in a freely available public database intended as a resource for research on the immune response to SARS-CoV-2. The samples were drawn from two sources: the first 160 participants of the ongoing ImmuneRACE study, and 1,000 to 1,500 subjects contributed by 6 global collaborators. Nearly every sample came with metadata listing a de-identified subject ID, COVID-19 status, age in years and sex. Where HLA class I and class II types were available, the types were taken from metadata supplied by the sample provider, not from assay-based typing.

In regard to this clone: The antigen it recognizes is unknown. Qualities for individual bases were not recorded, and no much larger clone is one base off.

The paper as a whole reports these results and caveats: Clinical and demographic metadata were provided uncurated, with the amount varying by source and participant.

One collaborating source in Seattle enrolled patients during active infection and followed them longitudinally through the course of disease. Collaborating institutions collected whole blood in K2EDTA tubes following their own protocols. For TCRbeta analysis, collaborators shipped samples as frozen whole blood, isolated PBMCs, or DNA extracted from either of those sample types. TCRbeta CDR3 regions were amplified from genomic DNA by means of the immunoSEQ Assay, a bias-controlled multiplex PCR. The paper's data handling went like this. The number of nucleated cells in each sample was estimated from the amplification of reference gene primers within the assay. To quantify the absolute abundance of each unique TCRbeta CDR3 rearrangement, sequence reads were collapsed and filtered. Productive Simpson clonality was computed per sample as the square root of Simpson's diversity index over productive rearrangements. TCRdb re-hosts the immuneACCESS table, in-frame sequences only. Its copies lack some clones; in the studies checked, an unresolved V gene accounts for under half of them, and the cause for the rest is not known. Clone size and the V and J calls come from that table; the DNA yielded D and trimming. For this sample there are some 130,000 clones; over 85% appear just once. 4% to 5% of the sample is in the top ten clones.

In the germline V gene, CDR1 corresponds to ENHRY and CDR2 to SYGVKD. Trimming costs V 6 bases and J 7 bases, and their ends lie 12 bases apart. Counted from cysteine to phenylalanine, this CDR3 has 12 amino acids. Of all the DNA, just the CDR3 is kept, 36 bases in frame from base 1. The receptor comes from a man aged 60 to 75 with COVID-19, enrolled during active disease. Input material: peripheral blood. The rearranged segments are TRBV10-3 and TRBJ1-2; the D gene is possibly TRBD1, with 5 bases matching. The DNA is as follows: TGTGCCATCAGCAATGGGGACTCTGGCTACACCTTC. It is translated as CAISNGDSGYTF.